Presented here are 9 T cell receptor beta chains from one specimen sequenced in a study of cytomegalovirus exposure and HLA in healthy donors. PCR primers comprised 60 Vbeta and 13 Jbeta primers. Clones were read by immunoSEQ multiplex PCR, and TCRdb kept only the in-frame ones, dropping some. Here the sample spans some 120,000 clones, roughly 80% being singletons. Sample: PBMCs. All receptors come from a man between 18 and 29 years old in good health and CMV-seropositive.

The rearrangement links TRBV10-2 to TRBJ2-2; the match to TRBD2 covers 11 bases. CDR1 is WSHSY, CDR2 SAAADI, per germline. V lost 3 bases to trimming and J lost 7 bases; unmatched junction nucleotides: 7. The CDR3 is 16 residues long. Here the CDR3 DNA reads TGCGCCAGCAGTGAAAGGACTAGCGGGCGGAGCGGGGAGCTGTTTTTT. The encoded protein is CASSERTSGRSGELFF.

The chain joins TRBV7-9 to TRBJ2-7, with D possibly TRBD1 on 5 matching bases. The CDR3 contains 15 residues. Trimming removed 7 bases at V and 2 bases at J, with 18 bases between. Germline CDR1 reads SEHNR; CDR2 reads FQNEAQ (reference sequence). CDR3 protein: CASTGHQRNTYEQYF. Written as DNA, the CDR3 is TGTGCCAGCACCGGACACCAGAGAAATACCTACGAGCAGTACTTC.

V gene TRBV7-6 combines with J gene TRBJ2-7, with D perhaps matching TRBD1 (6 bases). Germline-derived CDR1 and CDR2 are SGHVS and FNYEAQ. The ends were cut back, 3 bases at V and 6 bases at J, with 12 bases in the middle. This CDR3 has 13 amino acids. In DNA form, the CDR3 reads TGTGCCAGCAGCTTGTTACAGGGTACCGAGCAGTACTTC. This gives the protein CASSLLQGTEQYF.

The CDR3 region is CASSLETVNSGANVLTF. The CDR3 nucleotides read TGTGCCAGCAGCTTAGAAACAGTAAACTCTGGGGCCAACGTCCTGACTTTC. This chain joins TRBV2 and TRBJ2-6, with D hard to call. The V end was cut by 6 bases, the J end by 0 bases, with 15 bases between. CDR1 is SNHLY, CDR2 FYNNEI, per germline. This CDR3 has 17 amino acids.

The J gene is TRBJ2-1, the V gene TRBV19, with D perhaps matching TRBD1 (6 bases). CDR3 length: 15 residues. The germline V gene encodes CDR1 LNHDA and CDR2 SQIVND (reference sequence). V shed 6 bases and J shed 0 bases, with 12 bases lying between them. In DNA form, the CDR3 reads TGTGCCAGTAGCACAACAGGGAGCTCCTACAATGAGCAGTTCTTC. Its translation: CASSTTGSSYNEQFF.

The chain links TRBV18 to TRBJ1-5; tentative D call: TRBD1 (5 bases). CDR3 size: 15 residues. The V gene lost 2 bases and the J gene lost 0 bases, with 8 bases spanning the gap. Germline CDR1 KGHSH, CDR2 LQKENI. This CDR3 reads CASSPGGNSNQPQHF. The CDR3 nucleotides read TGTGCCAGCTCACCAGGGGGGAATAGCAATCAGCCCCAGCATTTT.

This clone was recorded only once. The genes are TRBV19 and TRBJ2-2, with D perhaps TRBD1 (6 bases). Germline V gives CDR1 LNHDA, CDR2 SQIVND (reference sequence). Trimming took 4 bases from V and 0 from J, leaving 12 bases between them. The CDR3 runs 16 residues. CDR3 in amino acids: CASSTQGPPNTGELFF. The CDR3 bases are TGTGCCAGTAGTACACAGGGCCCGCCGAACACCGGGGAGCTGTTTTTT.

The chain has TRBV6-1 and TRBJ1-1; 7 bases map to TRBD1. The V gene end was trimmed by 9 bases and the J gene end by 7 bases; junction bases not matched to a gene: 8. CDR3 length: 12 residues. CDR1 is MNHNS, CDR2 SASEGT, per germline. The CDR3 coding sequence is TGTGCCAGTACCTCGGACAGGCTTGAAGCTTTCTTT. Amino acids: CASTSDRLEAFF.

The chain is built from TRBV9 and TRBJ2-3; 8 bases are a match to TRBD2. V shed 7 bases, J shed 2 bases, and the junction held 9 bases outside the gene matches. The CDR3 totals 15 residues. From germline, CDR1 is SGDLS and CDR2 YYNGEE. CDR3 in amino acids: CASGAGAPYTDTQYF. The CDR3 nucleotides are TGTGCCAGCGGAGCGGGGGCCCCCTACACAGATACGCAGTATTTT.